Listed here is a single T cell receptor beta chain. This record belongs to a study of blood T cell repertoires in COVID-19. About the study: Spain, Italy and the United States supplied samples that represented acute and convalescent COVID-19.

The germline V gene encodes CDR1 SGHRS and CDR2 YFSETQ. This CDR3 region has 15 residues. The V and J ends lost 4 bases and 0 bases, in that order; junction bases with no gene match: 3. The method was immunoSEQ multiplex PCR; TCRdb's version includes in-frame clones alone and lacks a portion of them. The sample carries more than 400,000 clones, 75% to 90% recorded once. Each participant's cohort was designated according to participant-reported clinical history. The sequence derives from a woman younger than 30 who had recovered from COVID-19. V is TRBV5-1 and J is TRBJ2-1, with 8 bases fitting TRBD1. Material: PBMCs or T cells enriched from blood (not recorded which). As DNA, the CDR3 is TGCGCCAGCAGCACTACAGGGGGCTCCTACAATGAGCAGTTCTTC. It encodes CASSTTGGSYNEQFF.